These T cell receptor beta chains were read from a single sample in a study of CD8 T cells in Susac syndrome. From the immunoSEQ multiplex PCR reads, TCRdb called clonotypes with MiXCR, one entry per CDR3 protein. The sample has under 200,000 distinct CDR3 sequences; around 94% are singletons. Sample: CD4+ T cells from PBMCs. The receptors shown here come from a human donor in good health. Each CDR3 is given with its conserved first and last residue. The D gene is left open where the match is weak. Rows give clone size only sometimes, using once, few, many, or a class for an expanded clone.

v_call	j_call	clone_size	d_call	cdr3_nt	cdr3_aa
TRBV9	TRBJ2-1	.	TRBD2	TGTGCCAGCAGCACCGGGACTAGCTACCAAAGCTCCTACAATGAGCAGTTCTTC	CASSTGTSYQSSYNEQFF
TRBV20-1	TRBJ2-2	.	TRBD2	TGCAGTGCTAGCCCTAGCGGGGGATCCGGGGAGCTGTTTTTT	CSASPSGGSGELFF
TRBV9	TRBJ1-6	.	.	TGTGCCAGCAGCGTCAGTCCCCGGGACATATCACCCCTCCACTTT	CASSVSPRDISPLHF
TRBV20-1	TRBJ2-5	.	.	TGCAGTGCTAAGCGAGAGGGGGGAGAGACCCAGTACTTC	CSAKREGGETQYF
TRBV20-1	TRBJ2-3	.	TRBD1	TGCAGTGCTAGACCAAGGACAGGGGGAGATACGCAGTATTTT	CSARPRTGGDTQYF
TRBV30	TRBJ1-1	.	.	TGTGCCTGGAGTGTACTAGGAGCACAGGACACTGAAGCTTTCTTT	CAWSVLGAQDTEAFF
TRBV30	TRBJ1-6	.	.	TGTGCCTGGAGTGTGGCAAGCCTCTATAATTCACCCCTCCACTTT	CAWSVASLYNSPLHF
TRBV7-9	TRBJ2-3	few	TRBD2	TGTGCCAGCAGCCGGGGACTAGCGGGGGTCACAGATACGCAGTATTTT	CASSRGLAGVTDTQYF
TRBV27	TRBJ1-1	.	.	TGTGCCAGCAGTTTATATGGCGCAGGGGAGGGGACTGAAGCTTTCTTT	CASSLYGAGEGTEAFF
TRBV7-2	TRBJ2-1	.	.	TGTGCCAGCAGCCGAACAGCGACAACCTACAATGAGCAGTTCTTC	CASSRTATTYNEQFF
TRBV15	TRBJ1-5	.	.	TGTGCCACCAGCAGAGGGAAAGGGGGTAATCAGCCCCAGCATTTT	CATSRGKGGNQPQHF
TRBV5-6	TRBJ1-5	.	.	TGTGCCAGCAGCGCCCAGGGGAGGCAGCCCCAGCATTTT	CASSAQGRQPQHF
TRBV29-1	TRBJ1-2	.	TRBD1	TGCAGCGTTGTTCAGGGGGCGGTTGGCTACACCTTC	CSVVQGAVGYTF
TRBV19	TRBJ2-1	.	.	TGTGCCAGTAGTATAGTCCCGGGGGACGGGTCCTACAATGAGCAGTTCTTC	CASSIVPGDGSYNEQFF
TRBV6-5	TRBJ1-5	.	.	TGTGCCAGCAGTTACTCGATAGGGTATAGCAATCAGCCCCAGCATTTT	CASSYSIGYSNQPQHF
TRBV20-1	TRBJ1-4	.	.	TGCAGTGCCTCTGGCGGGGCGGGGGAAAAACTGTTTTTT	CSASGGAGEKLFF
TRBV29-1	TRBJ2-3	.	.	TGCAGCGTCGGACGGGGGCCAGATACGCAGTATTTT	CSVGRGPDTQYF
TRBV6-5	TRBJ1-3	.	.	TGTGCCAGCAGTTACTCGCTTATGAGCTCTGGAAACACCATATATTTT	CASSYSLMSSGNTIYF
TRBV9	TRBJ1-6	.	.	TGTGCCAGCAGCGCGACGGACGGGGAGGGTTCACCCCTCCACTTT	CASSATDGEGSPLHF
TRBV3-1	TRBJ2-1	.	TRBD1	TGTGCCAGCAGCCCGGGACAGGGCGACTACAATGAGCAGTTCTTC	CASSPGQGDYNEQFF
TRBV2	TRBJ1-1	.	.	TGTGCCAGCAGTCCGGGGGTTATGAACACTGAAGCTTTCTTT	CASSPGVMNTEAFF
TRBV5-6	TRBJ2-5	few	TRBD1	TGTGCCAGCAGCCCCCGGACAGGGGACGAGACCCAGTACTTC	CASSPRTGDETQYF
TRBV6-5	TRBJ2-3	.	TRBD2	TGTGCCAGCCTTCTAGCGGGGCGCACAGATACGCAGTATTTT	CASLLAGRTDTQYF
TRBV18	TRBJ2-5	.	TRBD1	TGTGCCAGCTCACAAAGCCGGGACAGGGGAGAGACCCAGTACTTC	CASSQSRDRGETQYF
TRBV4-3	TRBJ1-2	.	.	TGCGCCAGCAGTATCAGCCGGGCGGATGGCTACACCTTC	CASSISRADGYTF
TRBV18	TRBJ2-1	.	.	TGTGCCAGCTCACAGGAAAATGAGCAGTTCTTC	CASSQENEQFF
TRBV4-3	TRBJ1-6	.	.	TGCGCCAGCAGCCAAGATTCCGCGACCTATAATTCACCCCTCCACTTT	CASSQDSATYNSPLHF